This paragraph covers one TCR beta chain sequence. The sample belongs to a study of CD8 T cells in Susac syndrome. Turning to the study itself: At the time their blood was drawn, patients with Susac syndrome were either therapy-naive, on corticosteroids (with some of them also receiving intravenous immunoglobulin), or on intravenous immunoglobulin alone.

CDR3 length: 14 amino acids. Germline values: CDR1 SGHRS, CDR2 YFSETQ. V was clipped by 4 bases and J by 3 bases, with 13 bases between them. An amount of RNA that ranged from roughly 0.5 to 1 ug was reverse transcribed with random hexamers. TCRdb processed the immunoSEQ multiplex PCR reads anew with MiXCR; each CDR3 protein has one entry. The sample has a few hundred thousand distinct CDR3 sequences; approximately 94% are singletons. Sequencing targeted TCR beta in blood CD8+ and CD4+ T cells. TEMRA cells were FACS-enriched, unlike CD8+ and CD4+ T cells, which were negatively isolated. The chain has TRBV5-1 and TRBJ1-2; maybe TRBD1 (5 bases). The clonotype originates from a human donor with Susac syndrome. The source material was CD4+ T cells from PBMCs. DNA of the CDR3: TGCGCCAGCAGCACATGGACACTCGACTATGGCTACACCTTC. Its translation is CASSTWTLDYGYTF.